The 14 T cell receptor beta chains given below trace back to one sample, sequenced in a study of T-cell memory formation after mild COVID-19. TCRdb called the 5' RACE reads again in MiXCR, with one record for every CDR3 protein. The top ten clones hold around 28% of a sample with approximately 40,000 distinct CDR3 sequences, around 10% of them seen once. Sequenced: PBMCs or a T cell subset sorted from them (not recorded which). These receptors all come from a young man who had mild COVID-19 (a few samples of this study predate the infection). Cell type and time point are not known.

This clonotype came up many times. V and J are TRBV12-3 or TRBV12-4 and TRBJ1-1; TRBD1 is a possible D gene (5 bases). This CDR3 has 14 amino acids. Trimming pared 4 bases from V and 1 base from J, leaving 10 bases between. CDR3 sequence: CASSSYGANTEAFF. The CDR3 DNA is TGTGCCAGCAGTTCATATGGGGCGAACACTGAAGCTTTCTTT.

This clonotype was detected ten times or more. In DNA, the CDR3 is TGCAGTGCTGACCCCCCTCAGGGCGAGGATGGCTACACCTTC. It encodes CSADPPQGEDGYTF. J is TRBJ1-2 and V is TRBV20-1; D may be TRBD1 (5 bases). With 5 bases removed from V and 6 bases from J, the gap between germline ends came to 19 bases. The CDR3 is 14 residues long. Germline values: CDR1 DFQATT, CDR2 SNEGSKA (reference sequence).

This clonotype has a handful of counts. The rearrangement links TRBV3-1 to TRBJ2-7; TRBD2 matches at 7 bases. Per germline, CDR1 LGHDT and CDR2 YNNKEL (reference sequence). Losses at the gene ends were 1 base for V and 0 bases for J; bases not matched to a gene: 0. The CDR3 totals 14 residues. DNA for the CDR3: TGTGCCAGCAGCCAAGGGACTAGCTCCTACGAGCAGTACTTC. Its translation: CASSQGTSSYEQYF.

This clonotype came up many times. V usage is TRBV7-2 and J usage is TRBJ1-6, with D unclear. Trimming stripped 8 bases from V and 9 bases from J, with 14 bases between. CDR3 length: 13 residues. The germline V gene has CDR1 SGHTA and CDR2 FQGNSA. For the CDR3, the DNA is TGTGCCAGCGGTTCATCACGGGTTTCACCCCTCCACTTT. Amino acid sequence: CASGSSRVSPLHF.

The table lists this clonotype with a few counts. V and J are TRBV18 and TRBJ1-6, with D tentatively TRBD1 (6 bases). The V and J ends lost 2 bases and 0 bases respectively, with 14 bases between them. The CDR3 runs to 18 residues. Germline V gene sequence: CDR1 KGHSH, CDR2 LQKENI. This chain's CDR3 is CASSPSQQGSSYNSPLHF. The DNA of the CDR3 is TGTGCCAGCTCACCAAGCCAGCAGGGGAGCTCCTATAATTCACCCCTCCACTTT.

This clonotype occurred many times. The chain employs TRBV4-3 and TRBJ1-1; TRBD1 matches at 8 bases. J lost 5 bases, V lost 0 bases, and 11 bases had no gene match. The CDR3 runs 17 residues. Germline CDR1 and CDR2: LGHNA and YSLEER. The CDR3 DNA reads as TGCGCCAGCAGCCAAGACTTGGCAGGGGGCCGCGGTACTGAAGCTTTCTTT. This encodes CASSQDLAGGRGTEAFF.

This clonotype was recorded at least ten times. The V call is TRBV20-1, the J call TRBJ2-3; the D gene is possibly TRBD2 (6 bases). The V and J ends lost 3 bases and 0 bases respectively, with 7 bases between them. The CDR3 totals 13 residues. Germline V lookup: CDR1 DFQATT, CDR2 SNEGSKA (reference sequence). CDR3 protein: CSARGTSTDTQYF. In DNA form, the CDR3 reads TGCAGTGCTAGGGGGACTAGCACAGATACGCAGTATTTT.

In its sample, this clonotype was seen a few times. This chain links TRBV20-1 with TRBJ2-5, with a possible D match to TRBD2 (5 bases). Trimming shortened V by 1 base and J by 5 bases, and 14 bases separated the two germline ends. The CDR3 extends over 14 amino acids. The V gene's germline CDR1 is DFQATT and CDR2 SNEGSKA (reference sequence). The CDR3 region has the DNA TGCAGTGCTAGAGCAATAGCGTCGGGGGAGACCCAGTACTTC. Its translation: CSARAIASGETQYF.

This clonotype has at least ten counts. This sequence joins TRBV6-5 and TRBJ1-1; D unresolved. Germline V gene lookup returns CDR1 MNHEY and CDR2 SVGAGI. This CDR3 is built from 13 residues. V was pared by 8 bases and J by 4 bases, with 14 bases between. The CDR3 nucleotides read TGTGCCAGCGGGCCGTCTCTTCTCACTGAAGCTTTCTTT. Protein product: CASGPSLLTEAFF.

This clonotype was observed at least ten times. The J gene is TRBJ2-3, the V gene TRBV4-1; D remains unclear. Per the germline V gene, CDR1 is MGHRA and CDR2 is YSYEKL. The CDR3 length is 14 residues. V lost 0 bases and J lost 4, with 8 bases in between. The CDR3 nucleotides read TGCGCCAGCAGCCAAGATCCCCCCGCAGATACGCAGTATTTT. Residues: CASSQDPPADTQYF.

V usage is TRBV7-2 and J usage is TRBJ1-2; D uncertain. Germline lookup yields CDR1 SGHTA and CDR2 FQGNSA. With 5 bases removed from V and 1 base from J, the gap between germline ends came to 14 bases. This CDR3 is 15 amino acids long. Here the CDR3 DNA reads TGTGCCAGCAGCCCGCCTTCAGCGTTTAACTATGGCTACACCTTC. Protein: CASSPPSAFNYGYTF.

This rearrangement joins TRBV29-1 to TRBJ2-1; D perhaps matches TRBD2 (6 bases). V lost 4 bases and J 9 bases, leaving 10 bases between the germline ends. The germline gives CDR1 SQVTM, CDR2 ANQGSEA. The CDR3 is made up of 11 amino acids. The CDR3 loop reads CSVGGEVEQFF. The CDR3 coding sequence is TGCAGCGTTGGCGGGGAGGTTGAGCAGTTCTTC.

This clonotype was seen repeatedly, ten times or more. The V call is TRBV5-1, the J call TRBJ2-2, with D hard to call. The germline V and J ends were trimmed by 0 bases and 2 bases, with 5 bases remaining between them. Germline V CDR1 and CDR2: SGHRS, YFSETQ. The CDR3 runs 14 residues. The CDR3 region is CASSLAFNTGELFF. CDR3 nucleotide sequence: TGCGCCAGCAGCTTGGCGTTTAACACCGGGGAGCTGTTTTTT. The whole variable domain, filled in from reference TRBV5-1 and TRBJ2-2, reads KAGVTQTPRYLIKTRGQQVTLSCSPISGHRSVSWYQQTPGQGLQFLFEYFSETQRNKGNFPGRFSGRQFSNSRSEMNVSTLELGDSALYLCASSLAFNTGELFFGEGSRLTVL.

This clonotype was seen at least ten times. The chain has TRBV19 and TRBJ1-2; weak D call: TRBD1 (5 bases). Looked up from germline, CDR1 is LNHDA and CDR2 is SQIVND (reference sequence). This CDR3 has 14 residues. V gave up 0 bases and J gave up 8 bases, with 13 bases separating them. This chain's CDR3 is CASSIDRRGGGYTF. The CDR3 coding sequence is TGTGCCAGTAGTATAGATCGCCGGGGCGGAGGCTACACCTTC.